The rows below give T cell receptor beta chains drawn from one sample of a study of cytomegalovirus exposure and HLA in healthy donors. The data were produced by immunoSEQ multiplex PCR, yet TCRdb's version contains in-frame clones alone and is incomplete. The sample has some 180,000 clones, 76% seen once. The sequenced material came from PBMCs. Receptor source: a man aged 18-30 years in good health and CMV-seronegative. Both conserved end residues are part of each CDR3. The D gene is left open where the match is weak. Rows may omit the clone size; those that give it use once, few, many or a size class.

V	D	length	size	J	CDR3	DNA
TRBV28	TRBD1	16	NA	TRBJ2-3	CASSFQTGISSDTQYF	TGTGCCAGCAGTTTCCAGACAGGGATTAGTTCAGATACGCAGTATTTT
TRBV5-1	TRBD1	16	NA	TRBJ1-5	CASSLSLGQSNQPQHF	TGCGCCAGCAGCTTGTCCTTGGGACAGAGCAATCAGCCCCAGCATTTT
TRBV5-1	NA	13	NA	TRBJ2-7	CASSSSGAYEQYF	TGCGCCAGCAGCTCTTCCGGGGCCTACGAGCAGTACTTC
TRBV19	NA	16	NA	TRBJ2-2	CASSPGPRGNTGELFF	TGTGCCAGTAGTCCTGGGCCCCGGGGTAACACCGGGGAGCTGTTTTTT
TRBV5-1	TRBD2	17	NA	TRBJ2-5	CASSLGPSLAVQETQYF	TGCGCCAGCAGCTTGGGCCCTTCCCTAGCGGTCCAAGAGACCCAGTACTTC
TRBV4-2	NA	14	NA	TRBJ1-2	CASSQDSRGAGYTF	TGTGCCAGCAGCCAAGATTCCAGGGGCGCGGGCTACACCTTC
TRBV2	NA	14	once	TRBJ2-7	CATQADRFVHEQYF	TGTGCCACCCAAGCAGACAGGTTTGTCCACGAGCAGTACTTC
TRBV6-1	TRBD2	14	few	TRBJ2-6	CASKAGAGANVLTF	TGTGCCAGCAAAGCGGGAGCTGGGGCCAACGTCCTGACTTTC
TRBV11-2	NA	13	NA	TRBJ1-2	CASSDRTNYGYTF	TGTGCCAGCAGCGACAGAACCAACTATGGCTACACCTTC
TRBV28	NA	14	NA	TRBJ2-1	CASKPATGTDEQFF	TGTGCCAGCAAACCGGCTACAGGGACCGATGAGCAGTTCTTC
TRBV27	NA	13	NA	TRBJ2-5	CASSPTRQETQYF	TGTGCCAGCAGCCCGACTCGCCAAGAGACCCAGTACTTC
TRBV21-1	NA	16	NA	TRBJ2-1	CASSASLADGYNEQFF	TGTGCCAGCAGCGCCTCACTAGCGGATGGCTACAATGAGCAGTTCTTC
TRBV18	TRBD1	16	NA	TRBJ2-5	CASSPISVEGAVAQYF	TGTGCCAGCTCACCAATCTCAGTCGAGGGGGCGGTGGCCCAGTACTTC
TRBV28	NA	13	NA	TRBJ1-6	CASRQGYNSPLHF	TGTGCCAGCAGGCAGGGTTATAATTCACCCCTCCACTTT
TRBV5-1	TRBD1	15	NA	TRBJ2-7	CASSLEQGQPYEQYF	TGCGCCAGCAGCTTGGAACAGGGGCAGCCCTACGAGCAGTACTTC
TRBV11-2	NA	17	NA	TRBJ1-2	CASSSFISLTVGNGYTF	TGTGCCAGCAGCTCCTTCATTAGCCTCACAGTCGGGAACGGCTACACCTTC
TRBV9	TRBD2	15	NA	TRBJ2-1	CASSVGGGRTDEQFF	TGTGCCAGCAGCGTAGGGGGCGGGAGAACGGATGAGCAGTTCTTC
TRBV28	NA	15	NA	TRBJ2-4	CATQRAEVAKNIQYF	TGTGCCACCCAGAGAGCCGAGGTAGCCAAAAACATTCAGTACTTC
TRBV5-6	TRBD1	13	NA	TRBJ2-7	CASSVTGGHEQYF	TGTGCCAGCAGCGTGACAGGGGGCCACGAGCAGTACTTC
TRBV27	NA	18	NA	TRBJ2-3	CASSPVRQQGPSTDTQYF	TGTGCCAGCAGCCCCGTTCGTCAGCAGGGCCCAAGCACAGATACGCAGTATTTT
TRBV5-1	NA	14	NA	TRBJ1-1	CASRPGQGGTEAFF	TGCGCCAGCAGACCAGGACAAGGCGGCACTGAAGCTTTCTTT
TRBV19	TRBD1	13	NA	TRBJ1-5	CASSVDRDQPQHF	TGTGCCAGTAGTGTTGACAGGGATCAGCCCCAGCATTTT
TRBV6-5	TRBD1	14	NA	TRBJ2-7	CATTQGTGVYEQYF	TGTGCCACTACCCAGGGGACAGGGGTCTACGAGCAGTACTTC
TRBV28	TRBD1	14	NA	TRBJ1-2	CASALEQGYYGYTF	TGTGCCAGTGCGCTTGAACAGGGGTACTATGGCTACACCTTC
TRBV7-9	NA	18	NA	TRBJ1-1	CASSSPPPQGPVNTEAFF	TGTGCCAGCAGCTCCCCACCCCCGCAGGGTCCCGTGAACACTGAAGCTTTCTTT
TRBV2	NA	15	NA	TRBJ2-6	CASSIQGGGANVLTF	TGTGCCAGCAGTATACAGGGTGGCGGGGCCAACGTCCTGACTTTC
TRBV7-2	TRBD2	16	few	TRBJ2-5	CASSLRRGDAPQTQYF	TGTGCCAGCAGCTTAAGGCGGGGGGACGCCCCTCAGACCCAGTACTTC
TRBV5-1	NA	15	NA	TRBJ2-3	CASSLVAASTDTQYF	TGCGCCAGCAGCTTGGTAGCGGCTAGCACAGATACGCAGTATTTT
TRBV6-5	NA	12	NA	TRBJ2-1	CASSSRLGEQFF	TGTGCCAGCAGTTCGAGGTTGGGTGAGCAGTTCTTC
TRBV27	NA	14	NA	TRBJ2-5	CAGSPLGEEETQYF	TGTGCCGGCAGTCCCTTAGGCGAGGAAGAGACCCAGTACTTC
TRBV2	TRBD2	16	NA	TRBJ2-7	CASSFKLAGGSYEQYF	TGTGCCAGCAGTTTCAAACTAGCGGGGGGGTCTTACGAGCAGTACTTC
TRBV5-1	NA	13	NA	TRBJ2-2	CASSLANTGELFF	TGCGCCAGCAGCCTAGCGAACACCGGGGAGCTGTTTTTT
TRBV6-5	TRBD1	13	NA	TRBJ2-7	CASSYRDSYEQYF	TGTGCCAGCAGTTACAGGGACAGCTACGAGCAGTACTTC
TRBV11-2	TRBD1	14	few	TRBJ1-1	CASSPGTGSTEAFF	TGTGCCAGCAGCCCAGGGACAGGCAGTACTGAAGCTTTCTTT
TRBV10-2	NA	13	few	TRBJ2-7	CASSPTTWNEQYF	TGCGCCAGCAGCCCGACTACCTGGAACGAGCAGTACTTC
TRBV28	NA	16	NA	TRBJ1-6	CASSFRSSSYNSPLHF	TGTGCCAGCAGTTTCAGGTCGAGCTCCTATAATTCACCCCTCCACTTT
TRBV10-3	TRBD2	14	NA	TRBJ2-2	CAVPRTRNTGELFF	TGTGCCGTGCCCAGGACTAGAAACACCGGGGAGCTGTTTTTT
TRBV9	TRBD2	16	NA	TRBJ2-1	CASSPLAGGSYNEQFF	TGTGCCAGCAGCCCTCTAGCGGGAGGATCCTACAATGAGCAGTTCTTC
TRBV6-6	NA	11	NA	TRBJ1-2	CASSYSESYTF	TGTGCCAGCAGTTACTCAGAGAGCTACACCTTC
TRBV5-5	TRBD1	14	NA	TRBJ1-2	CASSRGTELYGYTF	TGTGCCAGCAGCCGAGGGACAGAACTATATGGCTACACCTTC
TRBV4-2	NA	24	NA	TRBJ2-5	CASSQDLTLYVALIGQTFQETQYF	TGTGCCAGCAGCCAAGATCTAACCCTCTATGTAGCCCTTATTGGACAGACATTCCAAGAGACCCAGTACTTC
TRBV28	TRBD2	16	NA	TRBJ2-7	CASSDPSSGRPYEQYF	TGTGCCAGCAGTGACCCCTCTAGCGGGAGACCCTACGAGCAGTACTTC
TRBV4-1	NA	16	few	TRBJ1-2	CASSPTRVPRARGYTF	TGCGCCAGCAGCCCCACCCGGGTTCCCAGGGCTCGAGGCTACACCTTC
TRBV12-5	TRBD1	17	NA	TRBJ1-3	CASGFPGQGLSGNTIYF	TGTGCTAGTGGTTTTCCGGGACAGGGGCTCTCTGGAAACACCATATATTTT
TRBV29-1	NA	13	NA	TRBJ1-5	CSVRKQVDQPQHF	TGCAGCGTCCGAAAACAGGTAGATCAGCCCCAGCATTTT
TRBV18	NA	14	NA	TRBJ1-1	CASSPSLGGTEAFF	TGTGCCAGCTCACCAAGTCTGGGGGGGACTGAAGCTTTCTTT
TRBV6-8	NA	13	NA	TRBJ2-6	CASRTTGANVLTF	TGTGCCAGCAGAACGACAGGGGCCAACGTCCTGACTTTC
TRBV19	TRBD1	13	few	TRBJ1-4	CASGTGEVGKLFF	TGTGCATCGGGGACAGGGGAAGTTGGAAAACTGTTTTTT
TRBV28	TRBD1	15	NA	TRBJ1-4	CASSPRRTGVGKLFF	TGTGCCAGCAGTCCGCGTCGGACAGGGGTGGGAAAACTGTTTTTT
TRBV27	TRBD1	16	NA	TRBJ1-1	CASSLSGVRGQGEAFF	TGTGCCAGCAGTTTATCGGGCGTGAGGGGGCAGGGTGAAGCTTTCTTT
TRBV27	TRBD2	15	NA	TRBJ2-5	CASGGLAGGAGTQYF	TGTGCCAGCGGGGGACTAGCGGGAGGGGCCGGGACCCAGTACTTC
TRBV2	TRBD1	14	NA	TRBJ1-1	CASLQGRANTEAFF	TGTGCCAGTCTACAGGGGCGGGCGAACACTGAAGCTTTCTTT
TRBV30	NA	14	NA	TRBJ2-7	CAWSGDTSSYEQYF	TGTGCCTGGAGTGGGGACACCAGCTCCTACGAGCAGTACTTC
TRBV5-1	TRBD2	16	few	TRBJ2-7	CASSLGRTSGTYEQYF	TGCGCCAGCAGCTTGGGAAGGACTAGCGGGACTTACGAGCAGTACTTC
TRBV15	TRBD2	16	NA	TRBJ2-7	CATSSGLAGAPYEQYF	TGTGCCACCAGCAGCGGACTAGCGGGGGCTCCCTACGAGCAGTACTTC
TRBV9	NA	20	NA	TRBJ2-7	CASSASSGAVVGFEGHEQYF	TGTGCCAGCAGCGCCTCTTCAGGGGCAGTAGTGGGTTTTGAAGGTCACGAGCAGTACTTC
TRBV9	NA	16	NA	TRBJ1-1	CASSVDLVGVNTEAFF	TGTGCCAGCAGCGTAGATTTGGTAGGGGTGAACACTGAAGCTTTCTTT
TRBV7-6	TRBD2	17	NA	TRBJ2-1	CASSLGLRGALYNEQFF	TGTGCCAGTAGCTTAGGGCTGCGGGGGGCCCTCTACAATGAGCAGTTCTTC
TRBV15	NA	12	NA	TRBJ2-7	CATSPTGSEQYF	TGTGCCACCAGCCCAACGGGGAGCGAGCAGTACTTC
TRBV7-2	NA	16	NA	TRBJ1-1	CASSPVFAGKGTEAFF	TGTGCCAGCAGCCCCGTCTTCGCAGGGAAGGGGACTGAAGCTTTCTTT